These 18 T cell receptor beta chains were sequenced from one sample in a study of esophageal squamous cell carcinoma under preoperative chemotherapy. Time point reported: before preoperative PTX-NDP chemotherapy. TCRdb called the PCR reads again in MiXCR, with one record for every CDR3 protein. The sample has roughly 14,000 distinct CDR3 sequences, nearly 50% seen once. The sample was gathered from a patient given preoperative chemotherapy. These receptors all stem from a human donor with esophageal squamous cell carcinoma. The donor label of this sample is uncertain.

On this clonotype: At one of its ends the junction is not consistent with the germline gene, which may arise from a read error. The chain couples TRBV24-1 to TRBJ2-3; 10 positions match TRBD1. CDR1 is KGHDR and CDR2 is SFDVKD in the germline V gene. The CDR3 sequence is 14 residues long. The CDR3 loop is CATSDSEDRGVQYF. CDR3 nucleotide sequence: TGTGCCACCAGTGATTCCGAGGACAGGGGGGTGCAGTATTTC.

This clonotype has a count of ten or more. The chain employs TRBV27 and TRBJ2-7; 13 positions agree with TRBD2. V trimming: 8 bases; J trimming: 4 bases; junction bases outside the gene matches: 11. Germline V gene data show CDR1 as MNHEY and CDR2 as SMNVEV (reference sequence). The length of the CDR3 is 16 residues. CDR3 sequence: CASGGGLAGALYEQYF. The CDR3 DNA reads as TGTGCCAGCGGAGGAGGACTAGCGGGAGCTTTGTACGAGCAGTACTTC.

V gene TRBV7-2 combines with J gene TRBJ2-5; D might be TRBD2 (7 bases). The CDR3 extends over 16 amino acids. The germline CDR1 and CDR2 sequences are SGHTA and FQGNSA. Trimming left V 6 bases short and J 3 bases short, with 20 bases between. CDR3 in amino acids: CASRGGRGRNKETQYF. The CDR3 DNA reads TGTGCCAGCAGGGGGGGGCGGGGCCGGAATAAAGAGACCCAGTACTTC.

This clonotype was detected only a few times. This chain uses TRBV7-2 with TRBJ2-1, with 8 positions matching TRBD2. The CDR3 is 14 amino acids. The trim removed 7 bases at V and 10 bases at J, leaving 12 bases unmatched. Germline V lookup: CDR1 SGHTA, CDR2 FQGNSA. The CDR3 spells CASTSVAGRYEQFF. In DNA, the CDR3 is TGTGCCAGCACGTCCGTAGCGGGACGATACGAGCAGTTCTTC.

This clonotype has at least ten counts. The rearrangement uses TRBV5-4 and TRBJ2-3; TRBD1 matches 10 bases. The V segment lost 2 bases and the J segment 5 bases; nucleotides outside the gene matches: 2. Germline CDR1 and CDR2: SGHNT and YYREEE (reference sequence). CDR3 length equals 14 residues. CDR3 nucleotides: TGTGCCAGCAGCTTCCGGGACAGGGGAGATACGCAGTATTTT. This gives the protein CASSFRDRGDTQYF.

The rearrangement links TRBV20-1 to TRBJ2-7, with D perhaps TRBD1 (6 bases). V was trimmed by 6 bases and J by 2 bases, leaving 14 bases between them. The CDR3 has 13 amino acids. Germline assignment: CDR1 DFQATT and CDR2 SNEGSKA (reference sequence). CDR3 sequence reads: CSAHRDNPYEQYF. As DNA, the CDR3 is TGCAGTGCCCACCGGGACAACCCCTACGAGCAGTACTTC.

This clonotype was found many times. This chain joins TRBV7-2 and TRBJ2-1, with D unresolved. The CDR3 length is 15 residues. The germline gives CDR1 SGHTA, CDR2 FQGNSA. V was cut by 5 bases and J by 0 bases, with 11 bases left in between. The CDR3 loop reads CASSLDKSSYNEQFF. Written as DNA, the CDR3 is TGTGCCAGCAGCCTCGACAAGAGCTCCTACAATGAGCAGTTCTTC.

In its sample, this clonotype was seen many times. The CDR3 DNA follows: TGTGCCAGTGGAATAGCGGGAGTTTACAATGAGCAGTTCTTC. Translation gives CASGIAGVYNEQFF. This chain connects TRBV6-1 to TRBJ2-1, with 9 bases matching TRBD2. V was clipped by 9 bases and J by 4 bases; unmatched bases: 7. The CDR3 totals 14 residues. Germline CDR1 and CDR2: MNHNS and SASEGT.

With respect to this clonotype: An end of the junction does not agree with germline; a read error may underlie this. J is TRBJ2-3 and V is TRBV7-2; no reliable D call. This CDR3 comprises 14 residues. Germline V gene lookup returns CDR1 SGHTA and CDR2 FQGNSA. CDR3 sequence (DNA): TGTGCCGGCAGCTCACCCCGCGGAGCAGATACGCAGTATTTT. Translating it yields CAGSSPRGADTQYF.

The DNA of the CDR3 is TGTGCCACACATAAGAACCGTTTGGGTGAGCAGTTCTTC. This sequence encodes CATHKNRLGEQFF. The chain joins TRBV7-2 to TRBJ2-1; D is unresolved. V was trimmed by 10 bases and J by 9 bases, leaving 19 bases between them. Germline V gene data show CDR1 as SGHTA and CDR2 as FQGNSA. There are 13 residues in the CDR3.

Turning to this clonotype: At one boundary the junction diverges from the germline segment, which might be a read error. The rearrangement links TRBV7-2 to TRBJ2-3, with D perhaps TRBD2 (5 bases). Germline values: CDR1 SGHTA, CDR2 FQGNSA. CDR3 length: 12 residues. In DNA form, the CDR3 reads TGTGTCAGCGGTTGTGGCACAGATACGCAGTACTTT. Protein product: CVSGCGTDTQYF.

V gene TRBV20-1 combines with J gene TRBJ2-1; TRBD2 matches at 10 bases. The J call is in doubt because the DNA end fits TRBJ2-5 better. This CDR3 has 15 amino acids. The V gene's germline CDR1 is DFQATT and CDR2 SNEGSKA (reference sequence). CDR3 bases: TGCAGTGCTGATGGTGCTAGCGGGAGTACGGAGACCCAGTACTTC. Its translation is CSADGASGSTETQYF.

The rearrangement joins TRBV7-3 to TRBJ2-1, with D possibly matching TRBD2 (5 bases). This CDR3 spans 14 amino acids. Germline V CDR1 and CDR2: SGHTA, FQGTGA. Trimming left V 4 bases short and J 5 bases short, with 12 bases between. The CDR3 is CASSSIHGDNEQFF. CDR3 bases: TGTGCCAGCAGCTCCATACACGGGGACAATGAGCAGTTCTTC.

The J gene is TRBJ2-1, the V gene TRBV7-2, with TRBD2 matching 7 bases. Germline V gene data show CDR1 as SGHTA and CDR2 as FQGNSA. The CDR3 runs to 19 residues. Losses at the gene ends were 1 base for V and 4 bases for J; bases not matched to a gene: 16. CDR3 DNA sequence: TGTGCCAGCAGCTTAGAGGGCCCACTAGCGCCGTTCCCGTACAATGAGCAGTTCTTC. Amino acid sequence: CASSLEGPLAPFPYNEQFF.

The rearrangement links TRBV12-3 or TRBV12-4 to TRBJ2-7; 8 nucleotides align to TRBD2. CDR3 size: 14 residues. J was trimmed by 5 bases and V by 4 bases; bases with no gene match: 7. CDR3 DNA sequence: TGTGCCAGCAGTTCAAGGGGGACTAGGAACGAGCAGTACTTC. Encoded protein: CASSSRGTRNEQYF.

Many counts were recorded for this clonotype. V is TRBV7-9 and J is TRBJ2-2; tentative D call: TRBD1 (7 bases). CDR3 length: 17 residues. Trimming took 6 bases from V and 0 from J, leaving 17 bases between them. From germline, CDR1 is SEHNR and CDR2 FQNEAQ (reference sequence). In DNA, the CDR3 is TGTGCCAGCAGTCAAAGTGGCGGGACAGCGAACACCGGGGAGCTGTTTTTT. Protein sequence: CASSQSGGTANTGELFF.

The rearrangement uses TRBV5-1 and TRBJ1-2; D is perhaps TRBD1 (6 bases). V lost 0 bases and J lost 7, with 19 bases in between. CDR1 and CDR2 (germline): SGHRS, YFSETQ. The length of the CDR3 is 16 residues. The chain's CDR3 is CASSLGQGSGDAGYTF. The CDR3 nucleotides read TGCGCCAGCAGCTTGGGGCAGGGGTCGGGGGATGCTGGCTACACCTTC.

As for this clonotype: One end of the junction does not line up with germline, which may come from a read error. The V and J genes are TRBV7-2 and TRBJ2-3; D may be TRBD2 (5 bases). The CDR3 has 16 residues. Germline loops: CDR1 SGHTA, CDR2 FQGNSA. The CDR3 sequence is CASSARQRWAKDTQYF. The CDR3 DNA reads TGTGCGAGCAGCGCACGGCAGCGGTGGGCCAAAGATACTCAGTACTTT. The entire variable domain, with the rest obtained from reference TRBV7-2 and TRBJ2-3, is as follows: GAGVSQSPSNKVTEKGKDVELRCDPISGHTALYWYRQSLGQGLEFLIYFQGNSAPDKSGLPSDRFSAERTGGSVSTLTIQRTQQEDSAVYLCASSARQRWAKDTQYFGPGTRLTVL.